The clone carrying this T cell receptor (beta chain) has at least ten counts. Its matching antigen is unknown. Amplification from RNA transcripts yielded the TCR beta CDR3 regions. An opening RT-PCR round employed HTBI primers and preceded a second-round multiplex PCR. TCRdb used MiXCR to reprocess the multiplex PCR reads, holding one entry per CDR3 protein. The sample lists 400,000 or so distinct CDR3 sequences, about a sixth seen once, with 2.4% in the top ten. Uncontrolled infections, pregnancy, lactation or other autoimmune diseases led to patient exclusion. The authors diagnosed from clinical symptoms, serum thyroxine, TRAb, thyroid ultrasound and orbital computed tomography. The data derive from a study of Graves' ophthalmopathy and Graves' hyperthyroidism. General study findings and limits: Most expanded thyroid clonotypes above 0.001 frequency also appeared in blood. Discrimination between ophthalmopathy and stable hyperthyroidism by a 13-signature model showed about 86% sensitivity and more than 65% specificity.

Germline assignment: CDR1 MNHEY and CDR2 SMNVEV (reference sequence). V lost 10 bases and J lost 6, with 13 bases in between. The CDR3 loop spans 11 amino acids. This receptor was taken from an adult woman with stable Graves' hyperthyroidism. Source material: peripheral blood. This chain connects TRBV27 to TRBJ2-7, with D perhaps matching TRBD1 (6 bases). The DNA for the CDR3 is TGTGCCAACCCTGGGGGCGGCGAGCAGTACTTC. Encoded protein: CANPGGGEQYF.